The T cell receptor beta chain under discussion was sequenced for a study of T cells in Graves' hyperthyroidism and ophthalmopathy. Study-level findings and limits: Ophthalmopathy onset followed model prediction by a median approximately 6.2 months.

V lost 2 bases, J lost 0 bases, and 19 bases lay in between. Germline V gene data show CDR1 as MNHEY and CDR2 as SVGAGI. The CDR3 length is 18 residues. RNA transcripts were the template for amplifying TCR beta CDR3 regions. First-round RT-PCR targeting the TCR CDR3 was performed with the HTBI primer set. TCRdb re-derived calls from the multiplex PCR reads in MiXCR, one entry per CDR3 protein. Of a few hundred thousand distinct CDR3 sequences listed, 15% to 18% are singletons. Patients were aged 18 to 65, had disease duration under 2 months, and had newly diagnosed hyperthyroidism. Any patient presenting with uncontrolled infection, other autoimmune disease, pregnancy or lactation was left out. A note on this clonotype: The antigen remains undetermined.

This chain joins TRBV6-5 and TRBJ1-1; D ambiguous. Material for sequencing was blood. The source is a woman in her twenties or thirties with Graves' hyperthyroidism. CDR3 loop: CASSYLRLSREMNTEAFF. CDR3 DNA: TGTGCCAGCAGTTACCTGCGTCTTAGTAGGGAAATGAACACTGAAGCTTTCTTT.